These 31 T cell receptor beta chains came from one sample sequenced in a study of shared clonotypes between healthy human individuals. Here immunoSEQ multiplex PCR was the method, and the copy in TCRdb shows in-frame clones only, minus some. The table includes 400,000 to 600,000 clones, about 96% detected once. Sequencing was done on a sample of naive CD4+ T cells sorted from blood. Documented subset: CD45RA+ positively selected. The receptors originated from a woman aged 25 to 39 in good health.

This chain joins TRBV15 and TRBJ1-5; D remains ambiguous. V lost 0 bases to trimming and J lost 7 bases, with 4 bases between them. The CDR3 runs to 12 residues. The germline V gene encodes CDR1 LNHNV and CDR2 YYDKDF (reference sequence). The DNA of the CDR3 is TGTGCCACCAGCAGAGATCGACAGCCCCAGCATTTT. Translated: CATSRDRQPQHF.

The gene calls are TRBV19 and TRBJ1-1; 8 bases agree with TRBD1. CDR3 size: 15 residues. Trimming at V came to 6 bases and at J to 2 bases, leaving 8 bases not matched to a gene. Germline loops: CDR1 LNHDA, CDR2 SQIVND (reference sequence). The CDR3: CASRHLQGANTEAFF. The CDR3 bases are TGTGCCAGTAGGCATCTCCAGGGGGCAAACACTGAAGCTTTCTTT.

The rearrangement uses TRBV13 and TRBJ2-3; 8 positions match TRBD2. CDR1 is PRHDT, CDR2 FYEKMQ, per germline (reference sequence). The CDR3 length is 18 residues. Trimming at V came to 4 bases and at J to 6 bases, leaving 18 bases not matched to a gene. CDR3 region: CASSSSRGGTRSRDTQYF. For the CDR3, the DNA is TGTGCCAGCAGCTCCTCCCGAGGGGGGACTAGAAGTAGGGATACGCAGTATTTT.

The chain is built from TRBV28 and TRBJ2-7; a possible D gene is TRBD2 (6 bases). The CDR3 has 13 residues. V shed 10 bases and J shed 4 bases, with 17 bases lying between them. Per the germline V gene, CDR1 is MDHEN and CDR2 is SYDVKM. The CDR3 region is CATTSSDDYEQYF. The CDR3 region has the DNA TGTGCCACCACATCTAGCGATGATTACGAGCAGTACTTC. Supplemented by reference TRBV28 and TRBJ2-7, the full variable domain reads DVKVTQSSRYLVKRTGEKVFLECVQDMDHENMFWYRQDPGLGLRLIYFSYDVKMKEKGDIPEGYSVSREKKERFSLILESASTNQTSMYLCATTSSDDYEQYFGPGTRLTVT.

This chain connects TRBV7-6 to TRBJ2-5, with 8 bases identical to TRBD1. Losses at the gene ends were 4 bases for V and 4 bases for J; bases not matched to a gene: 5. The CDR3 contains 14 residues. Germline CDR1 and CDR2: SGHVS and FNYEAQ. CDR3 sequence: CASSSTGGGETQYF. CDR3 nucleotides: TGTGCCAGCAGCTCCACAGGGGGTGGAGAGACCCAGTACTTC. The full variable domain, with the rest looked up from reference TRBV7-6 and TRBJ2-5, is GAGVSQSPRYKVTKRGQDVALRCDPISGHVSLYWYRQALGQGPEFLTYFNYEAQQDKSGLPNDRFSAERPEGSISTLTIQRTEQRDSAMYRCASSSTGGGETQYFGPGTRLLVL.

The chain employs TRBV5-6 and TRBJ2-7; 7 bases are shared with TRBD1. With V trimmed by 5 bases and J by 0 bases, 5 bases remained unmatched. Germline lookup yields CDR1 SGHDT and CDR2 YYEEEE. CDR3 size: 14 residues. DNA for the CDR3: TGTGCCAGCAGTCGGGACAGTTCCTCCTACGAGCAGTACTTC. As protein: CASSRDSSSYEQYF.

The CDR3 nucleotides are TGTGCCAGCAGTGGCGGGGCTGGTTGGACCCAGTACTTC. Translating gives CASSGGAGWTQYF. The V call is TRBV2, the J call TRBJ2-5, with D tentatively TRBD2 (6 bases). Germline CDR1 reads SNHLY; CDR2 reads FYNNEI. V lost 4 bases to trimming and J lost 7 bases, with 13 bases between them. This CDR3 is built from 13 residues. Variable domain in full (rest from reference TRBV2 and TRBJ2-5): EPEVTQTPSHQVTQMGQEVILRCVPISNHLYFYWYRQILGQKVEFLVSFYNNEISEKSEIFDDQFSVERPDGSNFTLKIRSTKLEDSAMYFCASSGGAGWTQYFGPGTRLLVL.

The chain recombines TRBV5-1 with TRBJ2-7, with D maybe TRBD1 (5 bases). The germline gives CDR1 SGHRS, CDR2 YFSETQ. The CDR3 consists of 15 residues. V was trimmed by 0 bases and J by 0 bases, leaving 10 bases between them. CDR3 coding DNA: TGCGCCAGCAGCTTGGTCACAGGCCACTCCTACGAGCAGTACTTC. It specifies CASSLVTGHSYEQYF.

The chain joins TRBV18 to TRBJ1-2; no reliable D call. Trimming shortened V by 6 bases and J by 4 bases, and 18 bases separated the two germline ends. Per the germline V gene, CDR1 is KGHSH and CDR2 is LQKENI. CDR3 length: 15 amino acids. CDR3 amino acids: CASSLEGGSGYGYTF. CDR3 in DNA: TGTGCCAGCTCGCTGGAAGGAGGGTCGGGCTATGGCTACACCTTC.

The chain is built from TRBV7-8 and TRBJ2-1; 10 nucleotides agree with TRBD1. This CDR3 comprises 18 residues. With 4 bases clipped from V and 1 base from J, the junction kept 10 bases outside the gene matches. Germline CDR1 is SGHVS and CDR2 is FQNEAQ. The CDR3 loop is CASSSPNRTGGSYNEQFF. The DNA of the CDR3 is TGTGCCAGCAGCTCACCGAACAGGACAGGGGGATCCTACAATGAGCAGTTCTTC.

The genes are TRBV19 and TRBJ1-5; the D is unclear. This CDR3 contains 12 residues. Trimming cost V 1 base and J 5 bases, with 3 bases left between them. Germline loops: CDR1 LNHDA, CDR2 SQIVND (reference sequence). CDR3 coding DNA: TGTGCCAGTAGTATAGTCGATCAGCCCCAGCATTTT. Encoded protein: CASSIVDQPQHF.

The V and J genes are TRBV6-5 and TRBJ1-2; 10 bases line up with TRBD1. CDR3 size: 15 residues. J lost 8 bases, V lost 5 bases, and 11 bases had no gene match. Germline V CDR1 and CDR2: MNHEY, SVGAGI. The CDR3 loop is CASSHDRGLILGYTF. The CDR3 DNA sequence: TGTGCCAGCAGTCACGACAGGGGGCTGATCCTAGGCTACACCTTC.

The CDR3 region is CASSESGSGSLGETQYF. CDR3 nucleotide sequence: TGTGCCAGCAGTGAATCCGGTAGCGGTTCACTTGGAGAGACCCAGTACTTC. This chain links TRBV6-1 with TRBJ2-5; D might be TRBD2 (6 bases). Germline V gene lookup returns CDR1 MNHNS and CDR2 SASEGT. CDR3 size: 17 residues. Trimming removed 2 bases at V and 4 bases at J, with 20 bases between.

This clone has a single count. The V gene is TRBV27, the J gene TRBJ2-1, with 10 positions matching TRBD2. CDR3 length: 16 amino acids. Germline assignment: CDR1 MNHEY and CDR2 SMNVEV (reference sequence). After removal of 6 bases from V and 7 bases from J, the junction contained 12 bases not matched to a gene. As DNA, the CDR3 is TGTGCCAGCAGCAAACTAGGTAGCGGGAGGCCGAATGAGCAGTTCTTC. This translates into CASSKLGSGRPNEQFF.

J is TRBJ2-7 and V is TRBV5-1; 8 positions agree with TRBD1. Germline V gene data show CDR1 as SGHRS and CDR2 as YFSETQ. The CDR3 contains 15 residues. The J segment lost 2 bases and the V segment lost 4 bases, leaving 8 bases of the junction unmatched. The CDR3 spells CASSAAGGETYEQYF. Here the CDR3 DNA reads TGCGCCAGCAGCGCCGCAGGGGGCGAGACCTACGAGCAGTACTTC.

The chain links TRBV7-3 to TRBJ2-7; 8 bases match TRBD1. Germline CDR1 SGHTA, CDR2 FQGTGA. Trimming took 4 bases from V and 0 from J; bases not matched to a gene: 8. The CDR3 totals 16 residues. The CDR3 DNA reads TGTGCCAGCAGCTCGAACCAGGGGGCCTCCTCCTACGAGCAGTACTTC. Residues: CASSSNQGASSYEQYF.

The chain joins TRBV28 to TRBJ1-5, with TRBD1 matching 8 bases. CDR1 is MDHEN, CDR2 SYDVKM, per germline. The CDR3 sequence is 15 residues long. V was clipped by 11 bases and J by 6 bases; unmatched bases: 15. CDR3 protein: CASHPGQGAGQPQHF. The CDR3 DNA is TGTGCCTCCCACCCGGGGCAGGGGGCGGGTCAGCCCCAGCATTTT. Combining the CDR3 with reference TRBV28 and TRBJ1-5 gives the whole variable domain DVKVTQSSRYLVKRTGEKVFLECVQDMDHENMFWYRQDPGLGLRLIYFSYDVKMKEKGDIPEGYSVSREKKERFSLILESASTNQTSMYLCASHPGQGAGQPQHFGDGTRLSIL.

DNA for the CDR3: TGCGCCAGCAGGCCCTTCGAGGGGGGTCAAGAGACCCAGTACTTC. This sequence encodes CASRPFEGGQETQYF. The chain couples TRBV10-2 to TRBJ2-5; the D call may be TRBD1 or TRBD2 (6 bases each). Germline values: CDR1 WSHSY, CDR2 SAAADI. Trimming took off 6 bases at V and 2 bases at J, with 16 bases between the two ends. The CDR3 is 15 amino acids.

This chain uses TRBV7-9 with TRBJ2-7, with D possibly TRBD2 on 6 matching bases. CDR3 length equals 15 residues. CDR1 is SEHNR and CDR2 is FQNEAQ in the germline V gene (reference sequence). V was clipped by 2 bases and J by 1 base, with 12 bases between them. Here the CDR3 reads CASSLKGGGSYEQYF. In DNA form, the CDR3 reads TGTGCCAGCAGCTTAAAGGGTGGGGGGTCCTACGAGCAGTACTTC.

The rearrangement joins TRBV25-1 to TRBJ2-7; a possible D gene is TRBD1 (5 bases). V lost 2 bases, J lost 3 bases, and 11 bases lay in between. The germline gives CDR1 MGHDK, CDR2 SYGVNS. The CDR3 is made up of 14 amino acids. This chain's CDR3 is CASSEGFRGYEQYF. Written as DNA, the CDR3 is TGTGCCAGCAGTGAAGGCTTTAGGGGCTACGAGCAGTACTTC.

V gene TRBV15 combines with J gene TRBJ1-2; D remains unclear. The CDR3 contains 12 residues. V dropped 3 bases and J dropped 8 bases, with 10 bases sitting between them. Germline CDR1 LNHNV, CDR2 YYDKDF (reference sequence). CDR3 DNA sequence: TGTGCCACCAGCAGGAGCGGTGGAGGCTACACCTTC. As protein: CATSRSGGGYTF.

The chain uses TRBV25-1 and TRBJ2-1; D is perhaps TRBD2 (6 bases). CDR1 is MGHDK, CDR2 SYGVNS, per germline. V lost 6 bases and J 4 bases, leaving 10 bases between the germline ends. The CDR3 length is 13 residues. The CDR3 sequence: CASRRDLYNEQFF. In nucleotides, the CDR3 is TGTGCCAGCAGGCGGGACTTGTACAATGAGCAGTTCTTC.

The V and J genes are TRBV7-2 and TRBJ2-5; tentatively, D is TRBD1 or TRBD2 (5 bases each). This CDR3 has 13 amino acids. In germline, CDR1 is SGHTA, CDR2 FQGNSA. Trimming pared 2 bases from V and 5 bases from J, leaving 9 bases between. The CDR3 DNA reads TGTGCCAGCAGCTTAATCAGGGAGGAGACCCAGTACTTC. Protein product: CASSLIREETQYF.

The gene calls are TRBV28 and TRBJ2-1, with TRBD2 matching over 13 bases. Germline trimming cut 3 bases from V and 2 bases from J; bases unmatched to any gene: 4. Germline lookup yields CDR1 MDHEN and CDR2 SYDVKM. The CDR3 spans 17 residues. CDR3 DNA: TGTGCCAGCAGTTTTGGTACTAGCGGGAGGGCCTACAATGAGCAGTTCTTC. As protein: CASSFGTSGRAYNEQFF.

The chain carries TRBV9 and TRBJ2-5; 8 bases agree with TRBD1. The CDR3 is made up of 15 amino acids. Germline trimming cut 5 bases from V and 0 bases from J; bases unmatched to any gene: 6. Germline V gene data show CDR1 as SGDLS and CDR2 as YYNGEE. CDR3 sequence: CASSFRQGYQETQYF. DNA of the CDR3: TGTGCCAGCAGTTTTCGACAGGGGTACCAAGAGACCCAGTACTTC.

The chain has TRBV6-5 and TRBJ1-2; perhaps TRBD1 as D (6 bases). The CDR3 is 14 residues long. The germline gives CDR1 MNHEY, CDR2 SVGAGI. V shed 8 bases and J shed 4 bases, with 17 bases lying between them. CDR3 amino acids: CASAAGQHSYGYTF. The CDR3 bases are TGTGCCAGCGCAGCGGGACAACATTCCTATGGCTACACCTTC.

The chain uses TRBV5-6 and TRBJ2-7; tentative D call: TRBD1 (5 bases). The CDR3 runs 12 residues. CDR1 is SGHDT, CDR2 YYEEEE, per germline. Trimming stripped 1 base from V and 3 bases from J, with 5 bases between. In DNA form, the CDR3 reads TGTGCCAGCAGCTTGCAGGGCTACGAGCAGTACTTC. It specifies CASSLQGYEQYF. Full variable domain (outside the CDR3, taken from reference TRBV5-6 and TRBJ2-7): DAGVTQSPTHLIKTRGQQVTLRCSPKSGHDTVSWYQQALGQGPQFIFQYYEEEERQRGNFPDRFSGHQFPNYSSELNVNALLLGDSALYLCASSLQGYEQYFGPGTRLTVT.

The chain links TRBV28 to TRBJ2-1; 8 positions agree with TRBD1. The CDR3 length is 13 residues. CDR1 is MDHEN, CDR2 SYDVKM, per germline. V dropped 4 bases and J dropped 8; count of bases not matched to a gene: 4. The CDR3 DNA is TGTGCCAGCAGTTATGACAGGGGCCATGAGCAGTTCTTC. It codes for CASSYDRGHEQFF.

This rearrangement joins TRBV25-1 to TRBJ2-7, with TRBD2 matching over 8 bases. After removal of 3 bases from V and 0 bases from J, the junction contained 7 bases not matched to a gene. CDR3 length equals 16 residues. CDR1 MGHDK and CDR2 SYGVNS come from the germline V gene. The CDR3 bases are TGTGCCAGCAGTGATAATAGCGGGATGATCTCCTACGAGCAGTACTTC. Translating it yields CASSDNSGMISYEQYF.

J is TRBJ2-7 and V is TRBV6-1, with unresolved D. The germline V gene has CDR1 MNHNS and CDR2 SASEGT. This CDR3 contains 11 residues. Trimming pared 8 bases from V and 0 bases from J, leaving 5 bases between. This CDR3 reads CASGNSYEQYF. CDR3 nucleotide sequence: TGTGCCAGCGGGAACTCCTACGAGCAGTACTTC.

CDR3 coding DNA: TGTGCCAGCAGTGATGACCCAGTTGGCAATCAGCCCCAGCATTTT. Amino acid sequence: CASSDDPVGNQPQHF. V and J are TRBV28 and TRBJ1-5; D unclear. Germline V CDR1 and CDR2: MDHEN, SYDVKM. CDR3 size: 15 residues. Deletions cut 5 bases from V and 2 bases from J, with 13 bases between.